Following are 3 T cell receptor beta chains from one sample sequenced in a study of regulatory T cells in long-lasting Graves disease. Time point in this sample: persistent/refractory GD, antithyroid drugs over 5 years with positive TRAb. PBMCs provided the RNA from which the TCR library was made. HTBI primers from iRepertoire and Arm-PCR of CDR3 regions yielded the TCR beta libraries. TCRdb re-called the multiplex PCR reads through MiXCR, storing one row per CDR3 protein. The sample lists 400,000 to 500,000 distinct CDR3 sequences, approximately 21% occurring once. The sequences come from peripheral blood mononuclear cells (PBMCs), collected when the disease was refractory, from a patient treated with antithyroid drugs. These receptors were taken from a female donor with Graves disease.

The CDR3 spells CASNRDGALKGEAFF. DNA for the CDR3: TGTGCCAGTAACCGCGACGGGGCCCTAAAGGGTGAAGCTTTCTTT. J is TRBJ1-1 and V is TRBV19, with D possibly TRBD1 on 5 matching bases. This CDR3 has 15 residues. The V end was cut by 7 bases, the J end by 7 bases, with 22 bases between. Germline-derived CDR1 and CDR2 are LNHDA and SQIVND (reference sequence).

The sample holds many counts of this clonotype. For the CDR3, the DNA is TGCAGTGCTAGAGTGGAGGGGCAAGGCAATCAGCCCCAGCATTTT. This encodes CSARVEGQGNQPQHF. The J gene is TRBJ1-5, the V gene TRBV20-1; maybe TRBD1 (5 bases). The germline gives CDR1 DFQATT, CDR2 SNEGSKA (reference sequence). Trimming pared 1 base from V and 2 bases from J, leaving 12 bases between. The CDR3 runs to 15 residues.

In this sample, this clonotype turned up many times. The rearrangement uses TRBV29-1 and TRBJ1-2; a possible D gene is TRBD1 (6 bases). Germline CDR1 and CDR2: SQVTM and ANQGSEA. Trimming removed 6 bases at V and 1 base at J, with 12 bases between. This CDR3 contains 13 residues. The CDR3 spells CSVVTGDNYGYTF. The CDR3 DNA is TGCAGCGTAGTGACAGGCGATAACTATGGCTACACCTTC.